These 12 T cell receptor beta chains originate from one sample sequenced in a study of cytomegalovirus exposure and HLA in healthy donors. Use of 60 Vbeta and 13 Jbeta primers characterized the PCR. The protocol was immunoSEQ multiplex PCR, while the TCRdb copy is restricted to in-frame clones and leaves out a portion. The data contain 140,000 or so clones, 68% of them seen just once; the ten biggest clones take up more than 4%. The sequenced sample consisted of PBMCs. These receptors all come from a man between 60 and 70 years old in good health and CMV-seronegative.

This rearrangement joins TRBV6-1 to TRBJ1-1, with D uncertain. The germline V and J ends were trimmed by 8 bases and 7 bases, with 14 bases remaining between them. The CDR3 consists of 12 residues. Germline-derived CDR1 and CDR2 are MNHNS and SASEGT. DNA of the CDR3: TGTGCCAGCGACCGAGACACCTATGAAGCTTTCTTT. This sequence encodes CASDRDTYEAFF.

This rearrangement joins TRBV28 to TRBJ1-6; a possible D gene is TRBD1 (5 bases). Germline V gene data show CDR1 as MDHEN and CDR2 as SYDVKM. Trimming left V 7 bases short and J 7 bases short, with 17 bases between. This CDR3 spans 15 amino acids. The CDR3 sequence is CASIPGGSGNSPLHF. CDR3 bases: TGTGCCAGCATCCCTGGGGGGTCGGGCAATTCACCCCTCCACTTT.

This clone was counted between two and nine times. This chain joins TRBV5-4 and TRBJ2-7; 12 bases fit TRBD1. Germline V gives CDR1 SGHNT, CDR2 YYREEE (reference sequence). The V and J ends lost 4 bases and 5 bases, in that order; junction bases with no gene match: 4. The length of the CDR3 is 14 residues. CDR3 amino acids: CASSPGTGGNEQYF. CDR3 nucleotides: TGTGCCAGCAGCCCCGGGACAGGGGGCAACGAGCAGTACTTC.

The rearrangement uses TRBV5-1 and TRBJ2-5; 8 nucleotides agree with TRBD1. Germline loops: CDR1 SGHRS, CDR2 YFSETQ. There are 14 residues in the CDR3. Unmatched junction bases numbered 6, after V lost 6 bases and J lost 2 bases. CDR3 DNA sequence: TGCGCCAGCAACAAAGGGACAGGACAAGAGACCCAGTACTTC. This codes for CASNKGTGQETQYF.

This chain uses TRBV19 with TRBJ2-6; 8 nucleotides line up with TRBD1. The CDR3 has 20 residues. Germline values: CDR1 LNHDA, CDR2 SQIVND (reference sequence). Trimming removed 4 bases from V and 0 bases from J; junction bases left unmatched: 14. The CDR3 coding sequence is TGTGCCAGTAGTAGCGAGAGTGGACAGGGCTCCTACTCTGGGGCCAACGTCCTGACTTTC. This sequence encodes CASSSESGQGSYSGANVLTF. The whole variable domain, remainder taken from reference TRBV19 and TRBJ2-6, is DGGITQSPKYLFRKEGQNVTLSCEQNLNHDAMYWYRQDPGQGLRLIYYSQIVNDFQKGDIAEGYSVSREKKESFPLTVTSAQKNPTAFYLCASSSESGQGSYSGANVLTFGAGSRLTVL.

The V gene is TRBV7-3, the J gene TRBJ2-2, with D possibly TRBD2 on 5 matching bases. The CDR3 consists of 15 residues. Looked up from germline, CDR1 is SGHTA and CDR2 is FQGTGA. Trimming took off 4 bases at V and 0 bases at J, with 9 bases between the two ends. CDR3 in amino acids: CASSSAGTNTGELFF. The CDR3, as DNA: TGTGCCAGCAGCTCAGCCGGGACGAACACCGGGGAGCTGTTTTTT.

The gene calls are TRBV9 and TRBJ2-1, with unresolved D. The CDR3 consists of 13 residues. Between the trimmed V and J ends, which lost 1 base and 5 bases, there was a span of 7 bases. Germline CDR1 SGDLS, CDR2 YYNGEE. CDR3: CASSVLVDNEQFF. CDR3 in DNA: TGTGCCAGCAGCGTACTAGTGGACAATGAGCAGTTCTTC.

This clone was detected only once. The chain uses TRBV28 and TRBJ1-2; 9 bases are shared with TRBD1. CDR1 and CDR2 from the germline V gene are MDHEN and SYDVKM. The J segment lost 7 bases and the V segment lost 1 base, leaving 4 bases of the junction unmatched. The CDR3 contains 14 residues. As DNA, the CDR3 is TGTGCCAGCAGTTTATTACAGGGGGCGGGTGGCTACACCTTC. Its protein product is CASSLLQGAGGYTF.

The V gene is TRBV5-1, the J gene TRBJ2-5; 11 bases match TRBD2. The ends lost 6 bases at V and 1 base at J; junction bases unmatched: 2. Germline values: CDR1 SGHRS, CDR2 YFSETQ. The CDR3 totals 14 residues. The chain's CDR3 is CASKTSGTQETQYF. The CDR3 region has the DNA TGCGCCAGCAAGACTAGCGGGACCCAAGAGACCCAGTACTTC.

This sequence joins TRBV6-5 and TRBJ2-3; D is perhaps TRBD2 (5 bases). Trimming took off 0 bases at V and 0 bases at J, with 10 bases between the two ends. The CDR3 is 16 residues long. Germline CDR1 reads MNHEY; CDR2 reads SVGAGI. CDR3 protein: CASSYSRWRSTDTQYF. The CDR3 nucleotides are TGTGCCAGCAGTTACTCGAGGTGGAGGAGCACAGATACGCAGTATTTT.

The V and J genes are TRBV9 and TRBJ2-7, with 11 bases fitting TRBD1. Germline assignment: CDR1 SGDLS and CDR2 YYNGEE. V lost 3 bases to trimming and J lost 1 base; unmatched junction nucleotides: 15. There are 19 residues in the CDR3. The CDR3 reads CASSAEGTGGIRGSYEQYF. CDR3 nucleotide sequence: TGTGCCAGCAGCGCGGAAGGGACAGGGGGTATAAGAGGTTCCTACGAGCAGTACTTC. Drawing the rest from reference TRBV9 and TRBJ2-7, the complete variable domain is DSGVTQTPKHLITATGQRVTLRCSPRSGDLSVYWYQQSLDQGLQFLIQYYNGEERAKGNILERFSAQQFPDLHSELNLSSLELGDSALYFCASSAEGTGGIRGSYEQYFGPGTRLTVT.

This chain uses TRBV5-1 with TRBJ1-1; D uncertain. Trimming removed 0 bases at V and 4 bases at J, with 13 bases between. The CDR3 is 15 residues long. Germline V gene data show CDR1 as SGHRS and CDR2 as YFSETQ. The CDR3 DNA reads TGCGCCAGCAGCTTGGGTGTGGGGAGGGTCACTGAAGCTTTCTTT. It is translated as CASSLGVGRVTEAFF.